These 27 T cell receptor beta chains were sequenced from one sample in a study of beta chain features in type 1 diabetes. Study observations and caveats: All four CD4+ subsets from Type 1 diabetes patients carried moderately but significantly shorter TCRB CDR3s.

Reverse transcribing all isolated RNA meant expressed TCRB transcripts were sequenced. Here immunoSEQ multiplex PCR was the method, and the copy in TCRdb shows in-frame clones only, minus some. The sample has some 660,000 clones; around 15% are singletons. No antigen has been identified for these receptors. The sequenced sample was naive CD4+ T cells from blood. The source of these receptors is a man aged 18 to 30 with type 1 diabetes.

The chain has TRBV27 and TRBJ1-5, with 8 bases matching TRBD1. Germline V gene data show CDR1 as MNHEY and CDR2 as SMNVEV (reference sequence). Trimming removed 0 bases from V and 5 bases from J; junction bases left unmatched: 6. This CDR3 has 16 amino acids. Written as DNA, the CDR3 is TGTGCCAGCAGTTTATCGGGCAGGGGGCAATATCAGCCCCAGCATTTT. This codes for CASSLSGRGQYQPQHF.

This clone was counted a few times. This chain links TRBV27 with TRBJ2-7, with D uncertain. Germline CDR1 and CDR2: MNHEY and SMNVEV (reference sequence). V was pared by 0 bases and J by 6 bases, with 6 bases between. The CDR3 spans 12 residues. The CDR3 sequence: CASSLSLGEQYF. The CDR3 region has the DNA TGTGCCAGCAGTTTATCGCTTGGCGAGCAGTACTTC.

A few counts support this clone. The V gene is TRBV4-1, the J gene TRBJ2-5, with D uncertain. Germline CDR1 MGHRA, CDR2 YSYEKL. Between the trimmed V and J ends, which lost 1 base and 5 bases, there was a span of 11 bases. The CDR3 is made up of 14 amino acids. This CDR3 reads CASSQAQSLETQYF. CDR3 in DNA: TGCGCCAGCAGCCAAGCTCAGTCCTTGGAGACCCAGTACTTC.

The table lists this clone with a few counts. This sample also contains other DNA sequences that code for the same CDR3. This chain joins TRBV29-1 and TRBJ1-5; 7 bases are shared with TRBD1. Germline CDR1 reads SQVTM; CDR2 reads ANQGSEA. The CDR3 covers 13 residues. V trimming: 4 bases; J trimming: 1 base; junction bases outside the gene matches: 1. The CDR3 spells CSVGQGSNQPQHF. The CDR3 DNA follows: TGCAGCGTTGGACAGGGAAGCAATCAGCCCCAGCATTTT.

Only a few counts were recorded for this clone. This chain joins TRBV14 and TRBJ2-7, with D maybe TRBD1 (5 bases). V lost 5 bases to trimming and J lost 6 bases, with 14 bases between them. Germline-derived CDR1 and CDR2 are SGHDN and FVKESK. The CDR3 loop spans 13 amino acids. DNA of the CDR3: TGTGCCAGCAGCGACCGACAGCTGGTCGAGCAGTACTTC. As protein: CASSDRQLVEQYF.

This clone has just a few counts. V and J are TRBV7-2 and TRBJ1-2, with no clear D. In germline, CDR1 is SGHTA, CDR2 FQGNSA. The CDR3 contains 13 residues. The ends were cut back, 2 bases at V and 6 bases at J, with 10 bases in the middle. The CDR3 coding sequence is TGTGCCAGCAGCTTATCGCAGTATGATGGCTACACCTTC. The encoded protein is CASSLSQYDGYTF.

This clone was observed a handful of times. Here the CDR3 DNA reads TGTGCCAGCAGCTTATTGAAACACCTCTACGAGCAGTACTTC. Translating gives CASSLLKHLYEQYF. The J gene is TRBJ2-7, the V gene TRBV7-2; D gene uncertain. V gave up 2 bases and J gave up 3 bases, with 11 bases separating them. This CDR3 is built from 14 residues. Per the germline V gene, CDR1 is SGHTA and CDR2 is FQGNSA.

In nucleotides, the CDR3 is TGTGCCTGGAGTTTAAGTCTGCAACTTAATGAAAAACTGTTTTTT. Residues: CAWSLSLQLNEKLFF. This sequence joins TRBV30 and TRBJ1-4; D remains unclear. CDR1 GTSNPN and CDR2 SVGIG come from the germline V gene (reference sequence). CDR3 length equals 15 residues. V was trimmed by 2 bases and J by 4 bases, leaving 14 bases between them.

The chain combines TRBV7-2 with TRBJ1-1; 8 bases match TRBD1. The germline V gene has CDR1 SGHTA and CDR2 FQGNSA. The CDR3 loop spans 14 amino acids. V trimming: 5 bases; J trimming: 1 base; junction bases outside the gene matches: 3. The CDR3 protein is CASSVTGGNTEAFF. The CDR3 nucleotides are TGTGCCAGCAGCGTCACAGGGGGGAACACTGAAGCTTTCTTT.

CDR3 bases: TGCAGTGCTCCCTGGGCCGAGCAGTACTTC. It codes for CSAPWAEQYF. The chain has TRBV20-1 and TRBJ2-7, with D hard to call. This CDR3 region has 10 residues. CDR1 and CDR2 from the germline V gene are DFQATT and SNEGSKA (reference sequence). Trimming cost V 5 bases and J 6 bases, with 8 bases left between them.

The chain recombines TRBV4-3 with TRBJ2-5, with 14 nucleotides matching TRBD2. CDR3 length: 18 residues. Trimming removed 1 base from V and 4 bases from J; junction bases left unmatched: 8. CDR1 and CDR2 (germline): LGHNA, YSLEER. The CDR3 nucleotides are TGCGCCAGCAGCCAAGGTGGACTAGCGGGGGGCCGAGGAGAGACCCAGTACTTC. Protein product: CASSQGGLAGGRGETQYF.

This clone was picked up a small number of times. The chain employs TRBV6-1 and TRBJ1-5, with 8 bases that match TRBD1. The CDR3 has 15 residues. The V and J ends lost 6 bases and 5 bases, in that order; junction bases with no gene match: 9. CDR1 MNHNS and CDR2 SASEGT come from the germline V gene. The DNA for the CDR3 is TGTGCCAGCAGAAATGGACAGGGAGTCTATCAGCCCCAGCATTTT. Its protein product is CASRNGQGVYQPQHF.

Note on this clone: This may be a read error, as it is one base from a much larger clone. The chain uses TRBV6-5 and TRBJ1-1; TRBD1 matches at 7 bases. The CDR3 sequence is 14 residues long. V dropped 6 bases and J dropped 0; count of bases not matched to a gene: 4. The germline V gene has CDR1 MNHEY and CDR2 SVGAGI. The CDR3 DNA sequence: TGTGCCAGCAGCCCCGGGACAGTGAACACTGAAGCTTTCTTT. Amino acid sequence: CASSPGTVNTEAFF.

This clone was counted between two and nine times. This chain uses TRBV19 with TRBJ2-1, with 9 positions matching TRBD2. Germline-derived CDR1 and CDR2 are LNHDA and SQIVND (reference sequence). The V gene end was trimmed by 0 bases and the J gene end by 0 bases; junction bases not matched to a gene: 3. The CDR3 is made up of 17 amino acids. This CDR3 reads CASSIEAGGTSYNEQFF. Here the CDR3 DNA reads TGTGCCAGTAGTATAGAGGCGGGAGGGACCTCCTACAATGAGCAGTTCTTC.

This clone was observed a few times. This chain connects TRBV5-1 to TRBJ2-5, with 9 nucleotides matching TRBD1. Germline V gene lookup returns CDR1 SGHRS and CDR2 YFSETQ. The CDR3 totals 13 residues. Trimming took 7 bases from V and 4 from J; bases not matched to a gene: 5. The CDR3 is CASALQGAETQYF. The CDR3 DNA follows: TGCGCCAGCGCATTACAGGGGGCAGAGACCCAGTACTTC.

This chain uses TRBV5-1 with TRBJ1-2; 9 nucleotides align to TRBD1. There are 14 residues in the CDR3. Germline V gene data show CDR1 as SGHRS and CDR2 as YFSETQ. The V gene end was trimmed by 1 base and the J gene end by 4 bases; junction bases not matched to a gene: 2. In DNA form, the CDR3 reads TGCGCCAGCAGCTTGACAGGGGGCGGCTATGGCTACACCTTC. Translation gives CASSLTGGGYGYTF.

The chain links TRBV5-1 to TRBJ1-2; no firm D call. V lost 4 bases, J lost 4 bases, and 11 bases lay in between. The CDR3 is 13 residues long. Germline V gives CDR1 SGHRS, CDR2 YFSETQ. CDR3 in DNA: TGCGCCAGCAGCGAGGTCGGGATCTATGGCTACACCTTC. Encoded protein: CASSEVGIYGYTF.

This clone was seen more than once but under ten times. J is TRBJ2-5 and V is TRBV6-6; D call uncertain. CDR1 and CDR2 from the germline V gene are MNHNY and SVGAGI (reference sequence). The CDR3 has 13 amino acids. V was clipped by 8 bases and J by 2 bases, with 12 bases between them. CDR3 sequence: CASRRLNQETQYF. CDR3 in DNA: TGTGCCAGCCGACGGTTGAATCAAGAGACCCAGTACTTC.

A few counts support this clone. The chain is built from TRBV6-1 and TRBJ2-5; D gene unclear. This CDR3 is built from 12 residues. Trimming removed 1 base at V and 5 bases at J, with 5 bases between. Per germline, CDR1 MNHNS and CDR2 SASEGT. In DNA form, the CDR3 reads TGTGCCAGCAGTGAAGGTCCGGAGACCCAGTACTTC. Its translation: CASSEGPETQYF.

This clone showed up just a few times. The rearrangement uses TRBV7-9 and TRBJ2-5, with D maybe TRBD2 (6 bases). V was trimmed by 5 bases and J by 1 base, leaving 8 bases between them. The CDR3 covers 13 residues. Germline values: CDR1 SEHNR, CDR2 FQNEAQ (reference sequence). CDR3 nucleotide sequence: TGTGCCAGCAGCCCGGGACTCCAAGAGACCCAGTACTTC. Translated, it gives CASSPGLQETQYF.

The rearrangement links TRBV25-1 to TRBJ2-4; 10 positions agree with TRBD1. The junction had 10 bases not matched to a gene; V was cut back by 7 bases and J by 1 base. Germline CDR1 reads MGHDK; CDR2 reads SYGVNS. This CDR3 has 17 amino acids. For the CDR3, the DNA is TGTGCCAGCATCGAAACCGGGACAGGGGAGGCCAAAAACATTCAGTACTTC. This sequence encodes CASIETGTGEAKNIQYF. Complete variable domain (other parts from reference TRBV25-1 and TRBJ2-4): EADIYQTPRYLVIGTGKKITLECSQTMGHDKMYWYQQDPGMELHLIHYSYGVNSTEKGDLSSESTVSRIRTEHFPLTLESARPSHTSQYLCASIETGTGEAKNIQYFGAGTRLSVL.

This clone was seen a handful of times. The chain links TRBV4-2 to TRBJ2-5, with D possibly matching TRBD2 (5 bases). This CDR3 is built from 18 residues. The germline V and J ends were trimmed by 2 bases and 3 bases, with 22 bases remaining between them. Germline CDR1 LGHNA, CDR2 YNFKEQ. CDR3 region: CASSQPPGRSLREETQYF. The CDR3, as DNA: TGTGCCAGCAGCCAACCCCCGGGCCGTAGTCTGAGGGAAGAGACCCAGTACTTC.

This clone was detected a few times. CDR3 nucleotide sequence: TGTGCCTGGAGTTTTTTTGGACAGGGGTCCGAGCAGTACTTC. Translation: CAWSFFGQGSEQYF. The chain employs TRBV30 and TRBJ2-7; the match to TRBD1 covers 9 bases. In germline, CDR1 is GTSNPN, CDR2 SVGIG (reference sequence). Trimming cost V 2 bases and J 6 bases; bases outside gene matches: 8. CDR3 length: 14 amino acids.

This clone was seen a few times. The CDR3 here is CAISPGQGSYGYTF. As DNA, the CDR3 is TGTGCCATCAGTCCGGGACAGGGGAGTTATGGCTACACCTTC. The rearrangement links TRBV10-3 to TRBJ1-2; 10 bases line up with TRBD1. From germline, CDR1 is ENHRY and CDR2 SYGVKD. V lost 5 bases, J lost 5 bases, and 5 bases stayed unmatched. This CDR3 spans 14 amino acids.

This chain links TRBV6-5 with TRBJ1-1; D ambiguous. The germline V gene encodes CDR1 MNHEY and CDR2 SVGAGI. Trimming left V 5 bases short and J 1 base short, with 11 bases between. The CDR3 extends over 14 amino acids. CDR3 amino acids: CASSPTLPNTEAFF. In DNA, the CDR3 is TGTGCCAGCAGTCCAACGTTGCCGAACACTGAAGCTTTCTTT.

A word on this clone: One end of the junction varies from germline; a read error may be responsible. The rearrangement uses TRBV7-7 and TRBJ2-2, with 7 bases aligning to TRBD2. There are 17 residues in the CDR3. The germline CDR1 and CDR2 sequences are SSHAT and FNYEAQ (reference sequence). The CDR3 here is CASSLAPGTTNTGELFF. CDR3 coding DNA: TGTGCTAGCAGCTTAGCGCCCGGGACTACGAACACCGGGGAGCTGTTTTTT.

A few counts support this clone. The gene calls are TRBV5-6 and TRBJ1-2; D perhaps matches TRBD1 (5 bases). Per the germline V gene, CDR1 is SGHDT and CDR2 is YYEEEE. The CDR3 loop spans 17 amino acids. V was trimmed by 4 bases and J by 3 bases, leaving 22 bases between them. CDR3 loop: CASSLPTLRDVDYGYTF. The CDR3 nucleotides are TGTGCCAGCAGCCTCCCGACGCTTCGGGACGTTGACTATGGCTACACCTTC.